This is a list of T cell receptor beta chains from one sample in a study of T-cell reconstitution after alpha-beta-depleted transplantation in children. Via MiXCR, TCRdb re-called the PCR reads, giving one row per CDR3 protein. The sample lists 350,000 to 500,000 distinct CDR3 sequences, around two fifths occurring once. The starting material was PBMCs, obtained before TCRalphabeta/CD19-depleted stem cell transplant. The receptor set was obtained from a girl aged 2 to 9 with aplastic anemia, due to receive a stem cell transplant. Each CDR3 is given with its conserved first and last residue. The order of the fields is V gene, J gene, D gene, clone size, CDR3 DNA, CDR3 protein. A D gene is named only where the DNA matches it firmly. Clone size appears in some rows only: once, few, many, or a class for an expanded clone.

V gene: TRBV5-1
J gene: TRBJ2-7
D gene: TRBD2
clone size: many
CDR3 DNA: TGCGCCAGCAGCTTGTCTAGCGGATACGAGCAGTACTTC
CDR3 protein: CASSLSSGYEQYF

V gene: TRBV5-5
J gene: TRBJ2-3
D gene: -
clone size: -
CDR3 DNA: TGTGCCAGCAGCTCGGACAGAACCCTTCAAACAGATACGCAGTATTTT
CDR3 protein: CASSSDRTLQTDTQYF

V gene: TRBV29-1
J gene: TRBJ2-6
D gene: -
clone size: few
CDR3 DNA: TGCAGCGTTGGCCAGGAAGCTGGGGCCAACGTCCTGACTTTC
CDR3 protein: CSVGQEAGANVLTF

V gene: TRBV28
J gene: TRBJ2-1
D gene: TRBD1
clone size: once
CDR3 DNA: TGTGCCAGCAGTGTAGACAGGGGAAGGGCCAATGAGCAGTTCTTC
CDR3 protein: CASSVDRGRANEQFF

V gene: TRBV20-1
J gene: TRBJ2-7
D gene: -
clone size: -
CDR3 DNA: TGCAGTGCTAGAGATCCGGGACAACTCTACGAGCAGTACTTC
CDR3 protein: CSARDPGQLYEQYF

V gene: TRBV11-2
J gene: TRBJ2-1
D gene: TRBD2
clone size: -
CDR3 DNA: TGTGCCAGCAGCTTAGGGGGTAGCGGGATAGGCTCCTACAATGAGCAGTTCTTC
CDR3 protein: CASSLGGSGIGSYNEQFF

V gene: TRBV28
J gene: TRBJ2-1
D gene: TRBD1
clone size: many
CDR3 DNA: TGTGCCAGCCAAGGAGGGACAGGGAGCCCCTACAATGAGCAGTTCTTC
CDR3 protein: CASQGGTGSPYNEQFF

V gene: TRBV29-1
J gene: TRBJ2-1
D gene: TRBD2
clone size: few
CDR3 DNA: TGCAGCGTTGAACAGGGAGGGAATGAGCAGTTCTTC
CDR3 protein: CSVEQGGNEQFF

V gene: TRBV20-1
J gene: TRBJ2-1
D gene: TRBD2
clone size: few
CDR3 DNA: TGCAGTGCTACAGCGGGAGAGATTAGATACAATGAGCAGTTCTTC
CDR3 protein: CSATAGEIRYNEQFF

V gene: TRBV12-3/TRBV12-4
J gene: TRBJ2-7
D gene: -
clone size: many
CDR3 DNA: TGTGCCAGCAGCTTAGGAGGGGGCTACGAGCAGTACTTC
CDR3 protein: CASSLGGGYEQYF

V gene: TRBV28
J gene: TRBJ2-5
D gene: -
clone size: -
CDR3 DNA: TGTGCCAGCAGTTTCTTGTCCCGACAGTTGCAAGAGACCCAGTACTTC
CDR3 protein: CASSFLSRQLQETQYF

V gene: TRBV5-1
J gene: TRBJ2-1
D gene: TRBD2
clone size: few
CDR3 DNA: TGCGCCAGCAGCCAAGGACTAGCGGGAGCCCGATACAATGAGCAGTTCTTC
CDR3 protein: CASSQGLAGARYNEQFF

V gene: TRBV2
J gene: TRBJ2-2
D gene: TRBD2
clone size: few
CDR3 DNA: TGTGCCAGCAGCAGGGCCGGGAGGGCCCGTAACGGGGAGCTGTTTTTT
CDR3 protein: CASSRAGRARNGELFF

V gene: TRBV27
J gene: TRBJ1-2
D gene: TRBD1
clone size: -
CDR3 DNA: TGTGCCAGCAGTTGCCTGCGGACAGGGTGCTATGGCTACACCTTC
CDR3 protein: CASSCLRTGCYGYTF

V gene: TRBV20-1
J gene: TRBJ2-6
D gene: TRBD1
clone size: many
CDR3 DNA: TGCAGTGCAAATACAGGGGGCTCTGGGGCCAACGTCCTGACTTTC
CDR3 protein: CSANTGGSGANVLTF

V gene: TRBV7-9
J gene: TRBJ2-6
D gene: -
clone size: few
CDR3 DNA: TGTGCCAGCAGTTCCTGGGTGGCTGGGGCCAACGTCCTGACTTTC
CDR3 protein: CASSSWVAGANVLTF

V gene: TRBV3-1
J gene: TRBJ2-5
D gene: TRBD2
clone size: many
CDR3 DNA: TGTGCCAGCAGCCTGGGACTAGCGGGAGTTGAGACCCAGTACTTC
CDR3 protein: CASSLGLAGVETQYF

V gene: TRBV7-9
J gene: TRBJ1-2
D gene: -
clone size: few
CDR3 DNA: TGTGCCAGCAGCTTACCACAGGCAGGCCCGGGCTACACCTTC
CDR3 protein: CASSLPQAGPGYTF

V gene: TRBV10-3
J gene: TRBJ2-3
D gene: -
clone size: -
CDR3 DNA: TGTGCCATCAGTGAGTCTGGCGGGGACACAGATACGCAGTATTTT
CDR3 protein: CAISESGGDTDTQYF

V gene: TRBV18
J gene: TRBJ2-7
D gene: TRBD1
clone size: -
CDR3 DNA: TGTGCCAGCTCCCGGACAGGGTTGTACGAGCAGTACTTC
CDR3 protein: CASSRTGLYEQYF

V gene: TRBV7-2
J gene: TRBJ2-3
D gene: TRBD2
clone size: -
CDR3 DNA: TGTGCCAGCAGCCCAAGTGGCGGGGGGGCAGATACGCAGTATTTT
CDR3 protein: CASSPSGGGADTQYF

V gene: TRBV18
J gene: TRBJ2-7
D gene: -
clone size: many
CDR3 DNA: TGTGCCAGCTCACCACGCGGGGGCGAGGGCTACGAGCAGTACTTC
CDR3 protein: CASSPRGGEGYEQYF

V gene: TRBV4-1
J gene: TRBJ2-7
D gene: TRBD2
clone size: few
CDR3 DNA: TGCGCCAGCAGCCAAGATGAGACTAGCGGATACTACGAGCAGTACTTC
CDR3 protein: CASSQDETSGYYEQYF

V gene: TRBV7-7
J gene: TRBJ2-5
D gene: -
clone size: -
CDR3 DNA: TGTGCTAGCAGCGCTTCTGGGTTAGGCGAGACCCAGTACTTC
CDR3 protein: CASSASGLGETQYF

V gene: TRBV10-3
J gene: TRBJ2-1
D gene: TRBD2
clone size: -
CDR3 DNA: TGTGCCATCAGTGAGTCGGCGGGCGGGAGTAGGGGCGAGCAGTTCTTC
CDR3 protein: CAISESAGGSRGEQFF

V gene: TRBV5-6
J gene: TRBJ1-1
D gene: -
clone size: -
CDR3 DNA: TGTGCCAGCAGCTTGGCCACGCAGGGAGGGATGGAAACTGAAGCTTTCTTT
CDR3 protein: CASSLATQGGMETEAFF

V gene: TRBV12-3/TRBV12-4
J gene: TRBJ2-5
D gene: TRBD1
clone size: -
CDR3 DNA: TGTGCCAGCAGCATGCGGGACAGGCGACAAGAGACCCAGTACTTC
CDR3 protein: CASSMRDRRQETQYF

V gene: TRBV7-2
J gene: TRBJ1-5
D gene: TRBD1
clone size: -
CDR3 DNA: TGTGCCAGCAGCTTATCCGGACAGGGAGGCAATCAGCCCCAGCATTTT
CDR3 protein: CASSLSGQGGNQPQHF

V gene: TRBV4-1
J gene: TRBJ2-5
D gene: TRBD2
clone size: -
CDR3 DNA: TGCGCCAGCAGCCGTCAGCGGGACTCGGTGGAGACCCAGTACTTC
CDR3 protein: CASSRQRDSVETQYF

V gene: TRBV5-1
J gene: TRBJ2-2
D gene: TRBD2
clone size: few
CDR3 DNA: TGCGCCAGCAGCTTTAGCGGGAGTAACACCGGGGAGCTGTTTTTT
CDR3 protein: CASSFSGSNTGELFF

V gene: TRBV29-1
J gene: TRBJ2-1
D gene: TRBD2
clone size: few
CDR3 DNA: TGCAGCGCCCGACTAGCGGGAGTTGAGTTCTTC
CDR3 protein: CSARLAGVEFF

V gene: TRBV20-1
J gene: TRBJ2-1
D gene: TRBD2
clone size: many
CDR3 DNA: TGCAGTGCTAGGAGTGCTAGATCCAGCGGGAGGTCAAATGAGCAGTTCTTC
CDR3 protein: CSARSARSSGRSNEQFF

V gene: TRBV11-2
J gene: TRBJ1-3
D gene: -
clone size: -
CDR3 DNA: TGTGCCAGCAGACCAGGGCCGGGGGCTTCGGGAAACACCATATATTTT
CDR3 protein: CASRPGPGASGNTIYF

V gene: TRBV11-2
J gene: TRBJ2-7
D gene: -
clone size: -
CDR3 DNA: TGTGCCAGCACCAGAGGGGCCAACACCTACGAGCAGTACTTC
CDR3 protein: CASTRGANTYEQYF

V gene: TRBV12-3/TRBV12-4
J gene: TRBJ2-5
D gene: TRBD2
clone size: many
CDR3 DNA: TGTGCCAGCAGTCCTCAGCGGGAGTGGGAGACCCAGTACTTC
CDR3 protein: CASSPQREWETQYF

V gene: TRBV5-1
J gene: TRBJ2-3
D gene: -
clone size: many
CDR3 DNA: TGCGCCAGCAGTAAGGACAGCTACACAGATACGCAGTATTTT
CDR3 protein: CASSKDSYTDTQYF

V gene: TRBV20-1
J gene: TRBJ2-3
D gene: TRBD2
clone size: -
CDR3 DNA: TGCAGTGCTAGAGATATAGCGGGGGGGAGGATAGGCACAGATACGCAGTATTTT
CDR3 protein: CSARDIAGGRIGTDTQYF

V gene: TRBV5-1
J gene: TRBJ2-1
D gene: -
clone size: -
CDR3 DNA: TGCGCCAGCGCGGGACATTACAATGAGCAGTTCTTC
CDR3 protein: CASAGHYNEQFF

V gene: TRBV7-2
J gene: TRBJ2-1
D gene: TRBD2
clone size: many
CDR3 DNA: TGTGCCAGCAGCTTCAATCCGGGACTAGCGGGAGTTCGCTGGAACCACAATGAGCAGTTCTTC
CDR3 protein: CASSFNPGLAGVRWNHNEQFF

V gene: TRBV28
J gene: TRBJ2-7
D gene: -
clone size: many
CDR3 DNA: TGTGCCAGCTCACTCTTCTCCGAGCAGTACTTC
CDR3 protein: CASSLFSEQYF

V gene: TRBV7-9
J gene: TRBJ1-5
D gene: TRBD1
clone size: many
CDR3 DNA: TGTGCCAGCAGCTTAGGATCCAGGGGGGGAAATCAGCCCCAGCATTTT
CDR3 protein: CASSLGSRGGNQPQHF

V gene: TRBV13
J gene: TRBJ2-7
D gene: TRBD1
clone size: -
CDR3 DNA: TGTGCCAGCAGCTGGGGGACAGGCCCCCTCGAGCAGTACTTC
CDR3 protein: CASSWGTGPLEQYF

V gene: TRBV5-6
J gene: TRBJ2-1
D gene: -
clone size: many
CDR3 DNA: TGTGCCAGCAGCTTTTCAGGGGAGGCTTTCTTC
CDR3 protein: CASSFSGEAFF

V gene: TRBV12-3/TRBV12-4
J gene: TRBJ2-4
D gene: -
clone size: many
CDR3 DNA: TGTGCCAGCTCCCTAACCACCTCTGGGACGGACATTCAGTACTTC
CDR3 protein: CASSLTTSGTDIQYF

V gene: TRBV3-1
J gene: TRBJ2-5
D gene: -
clone size: -
CDR3 DNA: TGTGCCAGCAGTCGGGTTTCGGCCGGGGAGACCCAGTACTTC
CDR3 protein: CASSRVSAGETQYF

V gene: TRBV29-1
J gene: TRBJ2-7
D gene: TRBD2
clone size: -
CDR3 DNA: TGCAGCGTATCGACTAGCGGGATCTACGAGCAGTACTTC
CDR3 protein: CSVSTSGIYEQYF

V gene: TRBV20-1
J gene: TRBJ1-5
D gene: -
clone size: -
CDR3 DNA: TGCAGTGTCAGAACAGGGCGGAATCAGCCCCAGCATTTT
CDR3 protein: CSVRTGRNQPQHF

V gene: TRBV7-3
J gene: TRBJ1-5
D gene: -
clone size: -
CDR3 DNA: TGTGCCAGCAGATGCAAGTATAGCAATCAGCCCCAGCATTTT
CDR3 protein: CASRCKYSNQPQHF

V gene: TRBV29-1
J gene: TRBJ2-7
D gene: -
clone size: many
CDR3 DNA: TGCAGCGTTGAAGAGGAGACTCCCTACGAGCAGTACTTC
CDR3 protein: CSVEEETPYEQYF

V gene: TRBV9
J gene: TRBJ2-7
D gene: -
clone size: many
CDR3 DNA: TGTGCCAGCAGCGTAGCGGGGCACTCCTACGAGCAGTACTTC
CDR3 protein: CASSVAGHSYEQYF

V gene: TRBV7-2
J gene: TRBJ1-5
D gene: -
clone size: -
CDR3 DNA: TGTGCCAGCAGCTCGGGACCGAGTGGATCCCATCGGCCCCAGCATTTT
CDR3 protein: CASSSGPSGSHRPQHF

V gene: TRBV20-1
J gene: TRBJ1-1
D gene: TRBD1
clone size: few
CDR3 DNA: TGCAGTGCGCAGGGCCGATACAGGGGGCGAGGTAGTGCTTTCTTT
CDR3 protein: CSAQGRYRGRGSAFF

V gene: TRBV5-6
J gene: TRBJ2-2
D gene: -
clone size: many
CDR3 DNA: TGTGCCAGCAGCTTAGGAATCACCGGGGAGCTGTTTTTT
CDR3 protein: CASSLGITGELFF

V gene: TRBV27
J gene: TRBJ2-5
D gene: TRBD1
clone size: -
CDR3 DNA: TGTGCCAGCAGTCCATCAGGACAGGGGGCTTTGGAGACCCAGTACTTC
CDR3 protein: CASSPSGQGALETQYF

V gene: TRBV9
J gene: TRBJ2-1
D gene: -
clone size: few
CDR3 DNA: TGTGCCAGCAGCGTAGAAACTGGCCCCTACAATGAGCAGTTCTTC
CDR3 protein: CASSVETGPYNEQFF

V gene: TRBV5-1
J gene: TRBJ2-1
D gene: TRBD2
clone size: many
CDR3 DNA: TGCGCCAGCACAGACAGCGGGGTCGACTACAATGAGCAGTTCTTC
CDR3 protein: CASTDSGVDYNEQFF

V gene: TRBV5-5
J gene: TRBJ2-2
D gene: -
clone size: -
CDR3 DNA: TGTGCCAGCAGCTTGAGGGCGGATAGGAACACCGGGGAGCTGTTTTTT
CDR3 protein: CASSLRADRNTGELFF

V gene: TRBV7-6
J gene: TRBJ2-3
D gene: TRBD2
clone size: -
CDR3 DNA: TGTGCCAGCAGCGGGGGGACTAGCGGGAGTTTCGCAGATACGCAGTATTTT
CDR3 protein: CASSGGTSGSFADTQYF